This TCR beta chain comes out of a study of T cell clonotyping in hematopoietic cell transplantation. The germline V gene has CDR1 SGHTA and CDR2 FQGNSA. The CDR3 runs 12 residues. V gave up 5 bases and J gave up 0 bases, with 5 bases separating them. With regard to this clone: Antigen specificity is unknown. One base away lies a much larger clone, so this may be a sequencing read error.

Findings and caveats of the study: Graft donor and pretransplant recipient Inverse Simpson Index values predicted broader posttransplant TCR diversity. Cells were unsorted, so CD4 and CD8 contributions were not separated. Recipient TCR diversity dropped after transplant; expanded clonotypes rose from day 30 to 180.

Data came from immunoSEQ multiplex PCR; TCRdb stores just in-frame clones and leaves some out. This sample yields roughly 9,300 clones, of which about half are seen a single time; under 15% belongs to the top ten. Recipient blood drawn about 28 days pretransplant and days 30, 100, 180 after. This chain uses TRBV7-2 with TRBJ2-7; D unresolved. This material consisted of peripheral blood mononuclear cells, taken 100 days after allogeneic stem cell transplant. The sequence derives from a female patient aged 50-59 years who had an allogeneic stem cell transplant from an unrelated donor, so the T cells may come from the graft donor. Some clones in this sample may be carry-over from other donors' samples. The CDR3: CASSLSSYEQYF. CDR3 coding DNA: TGTGCCAGCAGCCTGAGCTCCTACGAGCAGTACTTC. Variable domain in full (rest from reference TRBV7-2 and TRBJ2-7): GAGVSQSPSNKVTEKGKDVELRCDPISGHTALYWYRQSLGQGLEFLIYFQGNSAPDKSGLPSDRFSAERTGGSVSTLTIQRTQQEDSAVYLCASSLSSYEQYFGPGTRLTVT.